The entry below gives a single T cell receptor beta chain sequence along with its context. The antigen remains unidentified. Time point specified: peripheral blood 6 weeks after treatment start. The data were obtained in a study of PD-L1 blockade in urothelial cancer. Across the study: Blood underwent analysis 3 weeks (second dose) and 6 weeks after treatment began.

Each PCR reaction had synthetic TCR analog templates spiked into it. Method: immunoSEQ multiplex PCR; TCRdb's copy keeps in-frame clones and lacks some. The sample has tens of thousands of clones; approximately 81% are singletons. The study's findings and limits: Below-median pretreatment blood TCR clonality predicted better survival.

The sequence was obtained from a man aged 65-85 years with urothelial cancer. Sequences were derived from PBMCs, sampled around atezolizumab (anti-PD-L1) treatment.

The CDR3 DNA reads as TGCAGTGCCGGACAGGGCTACGAGCAGTACTTC. This translates into CSAGQGYEQYF. This chain uses TRBV20-1 with TRBJ2-7; the match to TRBD1 covers 8 bases. V lost 6 bases, J lost 3 bases, and 1 base stayed unmatched. This CDR3 has 11 amino acids. Germline CDR1 and CDR2: DFQATT and SNEGSKA (reference sequence).